This is a list of T cell receptor beta chains from one sample in a study of blood T cells in healthy people across ages. TCRdb independently ran MiXCR on the 5' RACE reads; one entry per CDR3 protein. The table lists 1.5 million to 1.8 million distinct CDR3 sequences, 42% of them singletons. Sequenced sample: blood. The receptors originated from a young woman in good health. The CDR3 runs from the conserved cysteine through the conserved F or W.

cdr3_aa v_call
CSVRQGSGANVLTF TRBV29-1
CSAPPEGNTGELFF TRBV20-1
CASSVADREQYF TRBV3-1
CATSRLEGAYGYTF TRBV15
CASKLLNYGYTF TRBV12-3/TRBV12-4
CASSQGRATSSYNEQFF TRBV4-1
CSAPELGHSYNEQFF TRBV20-1
CSVKIPTSTDTQYF TRBV20-1
CASSRIGTGIEQFF TRBV5-1
CASSLVGATGANVLTF TRBV5-1